This T cell receptor (beta chain) was profiled in a study of shared clonotypes between healthy human individuals. The study's findings and limits: Sampling included only blood; tissue repertoires likely differ.

Method: immunoSEQ multiplex PCR; TCRdb's copy keeps in-frame clones and lacks some. The table lists hundreds of thousands of clones, roughly 95% of them singletons. Points on this clone: Its antigen is as yet unknown.

Naivety among CD8 cells was defined by CD45RO negativity and positive CCR7 selection, thereby excluding terminally differentiated effector memory CD45RA+ cells. The ends were cut back, 9 bases at V and 3 bases at J, with 15 bases in the middle. The CDR3 covers 13 residues. CDR1 is MDHEN, CDR2 SYDVKM, per germline. The chain uses TRBV28 and TRBJ2-7; a weak D match, TRBD1 (5 bases). The TCR was taken from a woman in her thirties in good health. The material sequenced was naive CD8+ T cells sorted from blood. The CDR3 spells CASQNRNHYEQYF. The CDR3 nucleotides read TGTGCCAGTCAGAACAGGAATCACTACGAGCAGTACTTC.